The present TCR beta chain was sequenced within a study of T cell repertoires in cytomegalovirus infection. Overall study context: HLA-B-restricted CMV epitopes that are well studied were used alongside recently identified HLA-C-restricted ones. CMV infection and matching HLA type were both indicated by public TCR beta signatures. The study's findings and limits: Predominance within the ex vivo response was attributable to HLA-C-restricted CMV-specific TCR beta clonotypes. Cumulative frequency (of public TCR beta family members) identified carriers of CMV plus the relevant HLA.

V was cut by 6 bases and J by 11 bases, with 14 bases left in between. This CDR3 contains 12 residues. The germline V gene encodes CDR1 MNHEY and CDR2 SVGEGT. TCRdb re-called the reads with MiXCR, one entry per CDR3 protein. This table has 450,000 to 600,000 distinct CDR3 sequences, roughly a third appearing once. This clonotype was counted only a few times. Its antigen is unknown. This TCR derives from a human donor in good health (CMV status not recorded). Some clones in this sample may be carry-over from other donors' samples. Sequencing used cultured PBMCs, obtained from culture after CMV antigen stimulation. The V gene is TRBV6-2 or TRBV6-3, the J gene TRBJ2-1; TRBD2 might be the D (7 bases). In nucleotides, the CDR3 is TGTGCCAGCAGAGGGGGACTAAATCAGCAGTTCTTC. This translates into CASRGGLNQQFF.